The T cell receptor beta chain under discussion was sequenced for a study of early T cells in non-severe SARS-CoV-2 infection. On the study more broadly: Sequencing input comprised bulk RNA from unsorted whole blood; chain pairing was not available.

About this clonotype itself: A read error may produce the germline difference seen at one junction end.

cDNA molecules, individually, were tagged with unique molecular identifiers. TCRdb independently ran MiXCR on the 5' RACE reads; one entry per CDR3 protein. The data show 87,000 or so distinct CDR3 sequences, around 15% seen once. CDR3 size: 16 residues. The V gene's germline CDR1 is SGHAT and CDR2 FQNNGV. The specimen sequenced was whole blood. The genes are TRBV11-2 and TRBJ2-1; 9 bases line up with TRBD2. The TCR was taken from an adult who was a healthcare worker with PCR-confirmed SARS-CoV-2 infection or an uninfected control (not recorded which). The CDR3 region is CASSFSGLASFNEQFF. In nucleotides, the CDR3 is TGTGCCAGCAGCTTTTCGGGACTAGCCTCCTTCAATGAGCAGTTCTTC.